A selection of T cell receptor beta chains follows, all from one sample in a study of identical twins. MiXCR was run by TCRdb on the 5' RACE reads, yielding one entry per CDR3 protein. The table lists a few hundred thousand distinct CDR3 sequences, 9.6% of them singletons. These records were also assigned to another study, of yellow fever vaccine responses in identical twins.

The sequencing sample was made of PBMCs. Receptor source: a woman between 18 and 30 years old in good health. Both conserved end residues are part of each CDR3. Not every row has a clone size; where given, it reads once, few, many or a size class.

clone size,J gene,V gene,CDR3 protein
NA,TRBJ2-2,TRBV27,CASSFGLASGELFF
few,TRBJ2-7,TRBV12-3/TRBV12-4,CASRGYGPAEQYF
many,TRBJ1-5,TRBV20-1,CSARHPGNSEVVNQPQHF
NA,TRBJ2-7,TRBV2,CASSDFGRASEQYF
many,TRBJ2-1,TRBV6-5,CASSSHREDEQFF
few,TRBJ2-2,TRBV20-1,CSAKQGGNTGELFF
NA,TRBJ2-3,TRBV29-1,CSVVNSDSDTQYF
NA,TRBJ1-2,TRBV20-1,CSASLDDYGYTF
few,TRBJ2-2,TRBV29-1,CSLIGVTGELFF
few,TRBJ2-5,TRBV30,CAWSTEETQYF
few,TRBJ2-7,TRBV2,CASGASGTPLYEQYF
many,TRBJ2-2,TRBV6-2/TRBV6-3,CASLGYTGELFF
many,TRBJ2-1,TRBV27,CASSFSRYNEQFF
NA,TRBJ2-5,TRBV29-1,CSAPPEVGETQYF
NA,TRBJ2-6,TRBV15,CATSRERFSGANVLTF
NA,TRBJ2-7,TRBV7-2,CASSLRGQTSYEQYF
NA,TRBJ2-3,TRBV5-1,CASSLEAGHTDTQYF
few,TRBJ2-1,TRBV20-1,CSASRAQSDEQFF
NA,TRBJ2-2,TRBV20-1,CSAKGLGPDTGELFF
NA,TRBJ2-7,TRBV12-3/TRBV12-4,CASSPTTVFYEQYF
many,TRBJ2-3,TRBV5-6,CASSLAGPGTDTQYF
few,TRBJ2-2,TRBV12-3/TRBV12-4,CASRDNRGNTGELFF
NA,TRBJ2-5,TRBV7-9,CASSPQGLGTQYF
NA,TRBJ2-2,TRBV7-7,CASSPVGVGGELFF
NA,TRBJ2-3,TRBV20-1,CSAPLLVSGTQYF
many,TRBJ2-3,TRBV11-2,CASTFHPGDTQYF
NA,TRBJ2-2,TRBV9,CASSPQGRGELFF
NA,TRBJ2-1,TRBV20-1,CGKPSGGSNEQFF
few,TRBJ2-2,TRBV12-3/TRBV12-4,CASSPSGGRGTGELFF
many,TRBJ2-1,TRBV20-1,CSARTSGNHTAYNEQFF
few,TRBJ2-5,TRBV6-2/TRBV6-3,CASSYSRGMETQYF
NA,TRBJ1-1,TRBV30,CAWRTTEAFF
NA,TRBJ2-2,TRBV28,CASSLIGLTGELFF
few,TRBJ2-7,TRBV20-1,CSARELAASSYEQYF